These T cell receptor beta chains were read from a single sample in a study of blood T cells in healthy people across ages. From the 5' RACE reads, TCRdb called clonotypes with MiXCR, one entry per CDR3 protein. This table has some 700,000 distinct CDR3 sequences, 20% to 25% appearing once. The sample taken for sequencing was blood. The receptor set was obtained from a man between 65 and 85 years old in good health. The CDR3 runs from the conserved cysteine through the conserved F or W. The D gene is left open where the match is weak. Clone size is shown for a subset of rows, as once, few, many or a class of expanded clone.

clone_size: many; v_call: TRBV6-6; d_call: .; j_call: TRBJ2-7; cdr3_nt: TGTGCCAGCAGTTACTGGGGCAGGAGCTCCTACGAGCAGTACTTC; cdr3_aa: CASSYWGRSSYEQYF
clone_size: .; v_call: TRBV12-3/TRBV12-4; d_call: .; j_call: TRBJ2-5; cdr3_nt: TGTGCCAGCAGCCGGACACCATGGGAGACCCAGTACTTC; cdr3_aa: CASSRTPWETQYF
clone_size: .; v_call: TRBV12-3/TRBV12-4; d_call: .; j_call: TRBJ1-5; cdr3_nt: TGTGCCAGCAGTTCCTGGGGTTCCGGTAGCAATCAGCCCCAGCATTTT; cdr3_aa: CASSSWGSGSNQPQHF
clone_size: .; v_call: TRBV20-1; d_call: .; j_call: TRBJ2-1; cdr3_nt: TGCAGTGCTAGAGATCGATTGGTGGGTGAGCAGTTCTTC; cdr3_aa: CSARDRLVGEQFF
clone_size: .; v_call: TRBV5-1; d_call: .; j_call: TRBJ1-1; cdr3_nt: TGCGCCAGCAGCTTTGGGTTGGTGAACACTGAAGCTTTCTTT; cdr3_aa: CASSFGLVNTEAFF
clone_size: few; v_call: TRBV29-1; d_call: TRBD1; j_call: TRBJ1-3; cdr3_nt: TGCAGCGGGAGGGACAGCTACTCTGGAAACACCATATATTTT; cdr3_aa: CSGRDSYSGNTIYF
clone_size: few; v_call: TRBV5-1; d_call: .; j_call: TRBJ2-3; cdr3_nt: TGCGCCAGCAGCGCCAGGGGAGGGACGACAGATACGCAGTATTTT; cdr3_aa: CASSARGGTTDTQYF
clone_size: few; v_call: TRBV20-1; d_call: .; j_call: TRBJ2-4; cdr3_nt: TGCAGTGCTGTCTTAAGGGGAGCTCAGTACTTC; cdr3_aa: CSAVLRGAQYF
clone_size: .; v_call: TRBV12-3/TRBV12-4; d_call: .; j_call: TRBJ2-3; cdr3_nt: TGTGCCAGCAGACTCGAGGGGGACTACACAGATACGCAGTATTTT; cdr3_aa: CASRLEGDYTDTQYF
clone_size: few; v_call: TRBV12-3/TRBV12-4; d_call: TRBD1; j_call: TRBJ2-7; cdr3_nt: TGTGCCTCCCACACCGGGACAGCACCCTACGAGCAGTACTTC; cdr3_aa: CASHTGTAPYEQYF
clone_size: .; v_call: TRBV10-3; d_call: .; j_call: TRBJ2-3; cdr3_nt: TGTGCCATCAGAGGCCCGACAGTAGATACGCAGTATTTT; cdr3_aa: CAIRGPTVDTQYF
clone_size: few; v_call: TRBV27; d_call: TRBD1; j_call: TRBJ1-5; cdr3_nt: TGTGCCAGCAGTTCCGGGACAGGGGGCAGGAATCAGCCCCAGCATTTT; cdr3_aa: CASSSGTGGRNQPQHF
clone_size: .; v_call: TRBV28; d_call: TRBD2; j_call: TRBJ2-4; cdr3_nt: TGTGCCAGCTTAGCGGGAGGGCCGAACATTCAGTACTTC; cdr3_aa: CASLAGGPNIQYF
clone_size: .; v_call: TRBV6-4; d_call: .; j_call: TRBJ1-5; cdr3_nt: TGTGCCAGCAGGAGGTCTGGCTCTAACCCTAATCAGCCCCAGCATTTT; cdr3_aa: CASRRSGSNPNQPQHF
clone_size: .; v_call: TRBV5-1; d_call: .; j_call: TRBJ2-1; cdr3_nt: TGCGCCAGCCGAATGGCGTCATGGATGTTAAGCTCCTACAATGAGCAGTTCTTC; cdr3_aa: CASRMASWMLSSYNEQFF
clone_size: few; v_call: TRBV27; d_call: .; j_call: TRBJ2-1; cdr3_nt: TGTGCCAGCAGTTTCCGAACCTACAATGAGCAGTTCTTC; cdr3_aa: CASSFRTYNEQFF
clone_size: few; v_call: TRBV3-1; d_call: TRBD2; j_call: TRBJ2-2; cdr3_nt: TGTGCCAGCAGCCGAAGGGTAGCGGGAACCGGGGAGCTGTTTTTT; cdr3_aa: CASSRRVAGTGELFF
clone_size: few; v_call: TRBV5-1; d_call: .; j_call: TRBJ1-1; cdr3_nt: TGCGCCAGCATCTTCGGTGGATCGGGGGGCGGGACTGAAGCTTTCTTT; cdr3_aa: CASIFGGSGGGTEAFF
clone_size: .; v_call: TRBV2; d_call: TRBD1; j_call: TRBJ1-4; cdr3_nt: TGTGCCAGCAGTGAACCGGGACAGGAAAAACTGTTTTTT; cdr3_aa: CASSEPGQEKLFF
clone_size: .; v_call: TRBV12-3/TRBV12-4; d_call: TRBD1; j_call: TRBJ1-2; cdr3_nt: TGTGCCAGCAGTCCCACAGGGGCTCCCGGCTACACCTTC; cdr3_aa: CASSPTGAPGYTF
clone_size: .; v_call: TRBV27; d_call: TRBD1; j_call: TRBJ2-2; cdr3_nt: TGTGCCAGCAGGCTTCAGGGGGCGCGTCACACCGGGGAGCTGTTTTTT; cdr3_aa: CASRLQGARHTGELFF
clone_size: .; v_call: TRBV5-1; d_call: .; j_call: TRBJ2-2; cdr3_nt: TGCGCCAGCAGCTTGGATGGCGCCGCGAACACCGGGGAGCTGTTTTTT; cdr3_aa: CASSLDGAANTGELFF